The next 2 T cell receptor beta chains were all read from a single sample in a study of regulatory T cells in long-lasting Graves disease. Time point reported: newly diagnosed GD, antithyroid drugs for less than 3 months. Extracted RNA from PBMCs served as the source of the TCR library. Libraries of TCR beta came from iRepertoire HTBI primers plus Arm-PCR of CDR3 regions. Each CDR3 protein gets one entry after TCRdb re-called the multiplex PCR reads with MiXCR. The profile shows roughly 400,000 distinct CDR3 sequences, about 16% of them singletons. This sample also belongs to another study, concerning T cells in Graves' hyperthyroidism and ophthalmopathy.

The starting material was peripheral blood mononuclear cells (PBMCs), obtained at new diagnosis, from a patient treated with antithyroid drugs. The receptors here all came from a woman between 18 and 29 years old with Graves disease.

The chain is built from TRBV4-1 and TRBJ2-7, with 9 bases that match TRBD1. CDR1 is MGHRA and CDR2 is YSYEKL in the germline V gene. V lost 2 bases, J lost 9 bases, and 20 bases stayed unmatched. CDR3 length: 18 residues. The CDR3 loop is CASSQTPGTGGAPMVQYF. In DNA, the CDR3 is TGCGCCAGCAGCCAAACCCCGGGTACAGGGGGCGCCCCCATGGTGCAGTACTTC.

The V and J genes are TRBV5-1 and TRBJ2-7; D not certain. Germline values: CDR1 SGHRS, CDR2 YFSETQ. Trimming left V 0 bases short and J 2 bases short, with 9 bases between. The CDR3 length is 14 residues. This CDR3 reads CASSLDLTAYEQYF. CDR3 coding DNA: TGCGCCAGCAGCTTGGACTTAACTGCCTACGAGCAGTACTTC.